This passage covers 10 T cell receptor beta chains from one sample sequenced in a study of T cells in pancreatic ductal adenocarcinoma. Surgery without prior neoadjuvant therapy was the treatment of the selected pancreatic ductal adenocarcinoma patients. Using immunoSEQ multiplex PCR, the repertoire was profiled, and TCRdb retains in-frame clones only, with some absent. Of roughly 100,000 clones listed, roughly 96% were seen once; the top ten hold around 2.9%. Sequenced sample: PBMCs. The receptors were sampled from a human donor with pancreatic ductal adenocarcinoma.

This chain connects TRBV9 to TRBJ2-7; tentative D call: TRBD2 (7 bases). The CDR3 sequence is 15 residues long. Germline V CDR1 and CDR2: SGDLS, YYNGEE. Deletions cut 0 bases from V and 4 bases from J, with 14 bases between. CDR3 DNA sequence: TGTGCCAGCAGCGTAGAGGAGGGAGGGGGATACGAGCAGTACTTC. Translated, it gives CASSVEEGGGYEQYF.

V gene TRBV5-5 combines with J gene TRBJ2-7, with 7 bases aligning to TRBD2. The CDR3 is 14 amino acids. Germline V CDR1 and CDR2: SGHKS, YYEKEE (reference sequence). V gave up 1 base and J gave up 3 bases; unmatched junction bases: 4. CDR3 region: CASSLFSGNYEQYF. In nucleotides, the CDR3 is TGTGCCAGCAGCTTGTTCAGCGGGAACTACGAGCAGTACTTC.

The chain recombines TRBV5-1 with TRBJ1-1; D is perhaps TRBD1 (6 bases). CDR3 length: 12 residues. Between the trimmed V and J ends, which lost 3 bases and 6 bases, there was a span of 9 bases. Germline CDR1 is SGHRS and CDR2 is YFSETQ. The CDR3 here is CASSSQGSEAFF. The CDR3 DNA sequence: TGCGCCAGCAGCTCACAGGGCTCTGAAGCTTTCTTT.

V is TRBV28 and J is TRBJ2-1, with TRBD1 matching over 12 bases. The CDR3 loop spans 18 amino acids. Trimming at V came to 5 bases and at J to 6 bases, leaving 14 bases not matched to a gene. Looked up from germline, CDR1 is MDHEN and CDR2 is SYDVKM. The CDR3 reads CASSPYEGQGAEANEQFF. In DNA, the CDR3 is TGTGCCAGCAGTCCTTATGAGGGACAGGGGGCAGAGGCCAATGAGCAGTTCTTC.

V gene TRBV28 combines with J gene TRBJ1-1; 7 nucleotides agree with TRBD1. In germline, CDR1 is MDHEN, CDR2 SYDVKM. Trimming at V came to 7 bases and at J to 10 bases, leaving 9 bases not matched to a gene. This CDR3 is built from 12 residues. The CDR3 loop reads CASTLSTGRAFF. CDR3 bases: TGTGCCAGCACCCTATCGACAGGGCGAGCTTTCTTT.

This chain joins TRBV11-2 and TRBJ2-7; no firm D call. Germline V lookup: CDR1 SGHAT, CDR2 FQNNGV. This CDR3 has 11 residues. V was clipped by 3 bases and J by 3 bases, with 3 bases between them. The CDR3 loop reads CASSFSYEQYF. The CDR3 region has the DNA TGTGCCAGCAGCTTCAGCTACGAGCAGTACTTC.

The gene calls are TRBV30 and TRBJ2-7; TRBD1 matches 8 bases. This CDR3 region has 13 residues. Germline CDR1 is GTSNPN and CDR2 is SVGIG (reference sequence). V shed 8 bases and J 4 bases; nucleotides not matched to a gene: 10. CDR3 DNA sequence: TGTGCCGCCTCGACAGGGGTAAATTACGAGCAGTACTTC. Amino acid sequence: CAASTGVNYEQYF.

The J gene is TRBJ2-1, the V gene TRBV5-1; 7 nucleotides align to TRBD2. This CDR3 region has 15 residues. Germline V lookup: CDR1 SGHRS, CDR2 YFSETQ. The V and J ends lost 3 bases and 2 bases, in that order; junction bases with no gene match: 5. This CDR3 reads CASSSLAETYNEQFF. The CDR3 DNA sequence: TGCGCCAGCAGCTCTCTAGCGGAGACCTACAATGAGCAGTTCTTC.

This sequence joins TRBV7-2 and TRBJ1-4; D gene unclear. CDR1 is SGHTA and CDR2 is FQGNSA in the germline V gene. The CDR3 has 13 residues. V was pared by 4 bases and J by 5 bases, with 8 bases between. CDR3 DNA: TGTGCCAGCAGCTGGAGAGGGAATGAAAAACTGTTTTTT. Protein product: CASSWRGNEKLFF.

Only one count was recorded for this clone. This chain uses TRBV5-4 with TRBJ2-5; 13 bases align to TRBD2. This CDR3 is 15 amino acids long. After removal of 4 bases from V and 5 bases from J, the junction contained 5 bases not matched to a gene. CDR1 SGHNT and CDR2 YYREEE come from the germline V gene (reference sequence). The CDR3 sequence: CASSLGLAGAETQYF. The CDR3 nucleotides read TGTGCCAGCAGCCTCGGACTAGCGGGAGCGGAGACCCAGTACTTC.